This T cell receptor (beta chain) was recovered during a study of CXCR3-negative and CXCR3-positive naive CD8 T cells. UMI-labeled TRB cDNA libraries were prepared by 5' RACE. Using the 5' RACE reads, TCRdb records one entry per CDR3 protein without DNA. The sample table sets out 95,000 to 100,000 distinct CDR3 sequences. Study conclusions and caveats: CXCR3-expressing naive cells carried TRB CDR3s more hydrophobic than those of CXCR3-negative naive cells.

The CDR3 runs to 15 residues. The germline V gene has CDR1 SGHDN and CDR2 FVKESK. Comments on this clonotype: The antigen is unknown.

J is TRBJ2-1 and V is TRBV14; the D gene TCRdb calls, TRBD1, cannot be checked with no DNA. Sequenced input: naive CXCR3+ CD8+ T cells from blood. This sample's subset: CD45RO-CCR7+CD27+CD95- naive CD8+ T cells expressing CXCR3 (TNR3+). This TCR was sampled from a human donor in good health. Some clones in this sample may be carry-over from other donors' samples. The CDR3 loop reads CASSQGQGSLNEQFF.